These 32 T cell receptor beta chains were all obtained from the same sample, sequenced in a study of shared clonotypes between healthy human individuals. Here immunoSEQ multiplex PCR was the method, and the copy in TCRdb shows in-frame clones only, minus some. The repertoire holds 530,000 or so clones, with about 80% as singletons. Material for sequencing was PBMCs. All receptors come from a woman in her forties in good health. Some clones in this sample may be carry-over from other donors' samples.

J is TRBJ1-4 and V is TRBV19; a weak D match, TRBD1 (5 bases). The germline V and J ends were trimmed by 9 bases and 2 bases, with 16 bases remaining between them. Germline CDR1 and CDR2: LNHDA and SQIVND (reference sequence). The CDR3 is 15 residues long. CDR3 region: CASRLQGGTNEKLFF. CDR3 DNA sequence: TGTGCCAGCAGACTCCAGGGAGGTACTAATGAAAAACTGTTTTTT. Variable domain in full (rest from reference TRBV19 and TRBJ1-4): DGGITQSPKYLFRKEGQNVTLSCEQNLNHDAMYWYRQDPGQGLRLIYYSQIVNDFQKGDIAEGYSVSREKKESFPLTVTSAQKNPTAFYLCASRLQGGTNEKLFFGSGTQLSVL.

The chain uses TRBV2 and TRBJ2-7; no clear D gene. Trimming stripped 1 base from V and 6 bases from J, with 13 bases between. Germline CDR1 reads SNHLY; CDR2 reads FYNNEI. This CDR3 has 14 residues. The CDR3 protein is CASSEGWQPGEQYF. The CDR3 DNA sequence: TGTGCCAGCAGTGAAGGGTGGCAGCCGGGCGAGCAGTACTTC.

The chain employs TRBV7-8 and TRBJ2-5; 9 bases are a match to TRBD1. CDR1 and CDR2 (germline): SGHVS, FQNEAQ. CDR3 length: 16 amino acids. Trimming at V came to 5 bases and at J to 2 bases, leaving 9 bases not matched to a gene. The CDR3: CASSSQPGQGQETQYF. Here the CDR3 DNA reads TGTGCCAGCAGCAGCCAGCCGGGACAGGGACAAGAGACCCAGTACTTC.

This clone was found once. The CDR3 DNA reads TGTGCCAGCACCCAAATCGAGGGGTTGGCTGAGCAGTTCTTC. This codes for CASTQIEGLAEQFF. The V call is TRBV6-1, the J call TRBJ2-1, with D perhaps given as TRBD1 or TRBD2 (5 bases each). Trimming left V 7 bases short and J 9 bases short, with 19 bases between. CDR1 is MNHNS, CDR2 SASEGT, per germline. This CDR3 spans 14 amino acids.

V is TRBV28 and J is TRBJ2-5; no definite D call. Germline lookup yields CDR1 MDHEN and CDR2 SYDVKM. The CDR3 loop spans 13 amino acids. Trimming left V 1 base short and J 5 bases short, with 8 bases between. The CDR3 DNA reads TGTGCCAGCAGTTTATCTAGGCTGGAGACCCAGTACTTC. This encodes CASSLSRLETQYF. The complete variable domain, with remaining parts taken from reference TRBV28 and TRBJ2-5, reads DVKVTQSSRYLVKRTGEKVFLECVQDMDHENMFWYRQDPGLGLRLIYFSYDVKMKEKGDIPEGYSVSREKKERFSLILESASTNQTSMYLCASSLSRLETQYFGPGTRLLVL.

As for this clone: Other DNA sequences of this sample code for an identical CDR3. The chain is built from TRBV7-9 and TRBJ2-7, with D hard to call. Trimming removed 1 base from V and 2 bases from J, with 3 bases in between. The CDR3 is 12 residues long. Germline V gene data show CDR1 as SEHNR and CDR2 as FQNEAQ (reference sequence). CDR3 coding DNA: TGTGCCAGCAGCTTAGGGACCTACGAGCAGTACTTC. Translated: CASSLGTYEQYF.

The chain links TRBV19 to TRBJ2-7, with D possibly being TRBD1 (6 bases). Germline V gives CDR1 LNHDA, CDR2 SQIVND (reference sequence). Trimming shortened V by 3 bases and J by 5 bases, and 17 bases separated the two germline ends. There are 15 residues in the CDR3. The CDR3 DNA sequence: TGTGCCAGTAGTATTAATGCAGGGGAGCTCCACGAGCAGTACTTC. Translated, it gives CASSINAGELHEQYF.

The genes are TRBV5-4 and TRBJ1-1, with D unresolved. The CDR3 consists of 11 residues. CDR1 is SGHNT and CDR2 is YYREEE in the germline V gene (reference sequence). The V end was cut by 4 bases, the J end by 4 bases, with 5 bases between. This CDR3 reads CASSRGTEAFF. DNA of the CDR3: TGTGCCAGCAGCCGGGGCACTGAAGCTTTCTTT.

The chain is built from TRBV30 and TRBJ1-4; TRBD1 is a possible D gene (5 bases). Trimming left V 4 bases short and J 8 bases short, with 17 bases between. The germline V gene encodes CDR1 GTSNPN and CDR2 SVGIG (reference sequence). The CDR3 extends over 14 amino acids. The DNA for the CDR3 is TGTGCCTGGACAAGAGAAGGGGTTCGCGAAAAACTGTTTTTT. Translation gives CAWTREGVREKLFF.

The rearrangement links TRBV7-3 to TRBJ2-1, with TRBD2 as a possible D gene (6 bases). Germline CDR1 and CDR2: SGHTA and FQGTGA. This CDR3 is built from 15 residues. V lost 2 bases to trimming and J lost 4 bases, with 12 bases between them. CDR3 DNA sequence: TGTGCCAGCAGCTTAGACGGGAGCCCATACAATGAGCAGTTCTTC. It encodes CASSLDGSPYNEQFF.

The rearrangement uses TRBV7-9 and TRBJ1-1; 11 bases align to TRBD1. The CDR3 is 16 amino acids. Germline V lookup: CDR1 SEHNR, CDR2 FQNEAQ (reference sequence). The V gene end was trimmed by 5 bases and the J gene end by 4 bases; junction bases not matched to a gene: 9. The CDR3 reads CASSERTGGASTEAFF. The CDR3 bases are TGTGCCAGCAGCGAACGGACAGGGGGCGCGTCCACTGAAGCTTTCTTT.

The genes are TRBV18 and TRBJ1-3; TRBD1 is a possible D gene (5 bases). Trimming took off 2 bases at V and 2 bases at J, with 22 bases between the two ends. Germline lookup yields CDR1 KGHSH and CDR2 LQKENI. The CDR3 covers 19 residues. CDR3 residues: CASSPLAQGSGDAGNTIYF. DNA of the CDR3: TGTGCCAGCTCACCATTAGCCCAGGGATCGGGGGACGCTGGAAACACCATATATTTT.

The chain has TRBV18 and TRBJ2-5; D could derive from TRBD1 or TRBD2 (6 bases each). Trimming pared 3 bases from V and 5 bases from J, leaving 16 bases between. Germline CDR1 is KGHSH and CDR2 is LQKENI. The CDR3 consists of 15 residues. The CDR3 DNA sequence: TGTGCCAGCTCACCTAACGGGGGCCGTGGGGAGACCCAGTACTTC. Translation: CASSPNGGRGETQYF. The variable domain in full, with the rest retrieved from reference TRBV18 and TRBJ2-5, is NAGVMQNPRHLVRRRGQEARLRCSPMKGHSHVYWYRQLPEEGLKFMVYLQKENIIDESGMPKERFSAEFPKEGPSILRIQQVVRGDSAAYFCASSPNGGRGETQYFGPGTRLLVL.

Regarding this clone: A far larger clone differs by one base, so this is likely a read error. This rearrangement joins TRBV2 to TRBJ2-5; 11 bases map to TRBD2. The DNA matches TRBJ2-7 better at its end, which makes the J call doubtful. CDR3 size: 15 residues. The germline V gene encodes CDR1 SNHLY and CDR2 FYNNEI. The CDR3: CTTPGASGRSYEQYF. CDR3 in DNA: TGTACCACACCCGGGGCTAGCGGGAGGTCCTACGAGCAGTACTTC.

The CDR3: CASSSVPGGRGFVTQYF. The CDR3, as DNA: TGTGCCAGCAGCTCGGTACCTGGGGGCCGGGGTTTCGTGACCCAGTACTTC. V usage is TRBV7-6 and J usage is TRBJ2-5, with D possibly TRBD1 on 6 matching bases. Germline V lookup: CDR1 SGHVS, CDR2 FNYEAQ. Trimming shortened V by 4 bases and J by 7 bases, and 25 bases separated the two germline ends. The CDR3 spans 17 residues.

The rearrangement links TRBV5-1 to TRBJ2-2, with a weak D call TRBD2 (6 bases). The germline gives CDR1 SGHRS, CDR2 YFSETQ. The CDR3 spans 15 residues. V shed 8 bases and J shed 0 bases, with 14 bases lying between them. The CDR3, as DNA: TGCGCCAGTACGTTGGGACTTTCGAACACCGGGGAGCTGTTTTTT. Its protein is CASTLGLSNTGELFF.

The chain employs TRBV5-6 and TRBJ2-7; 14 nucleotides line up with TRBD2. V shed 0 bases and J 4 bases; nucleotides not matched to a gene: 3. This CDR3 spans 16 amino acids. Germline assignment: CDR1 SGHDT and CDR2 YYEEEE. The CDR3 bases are TGTGCCAGCAGCTTGGGGCGGACTAGCGGGGGGTACGAGCAGTACTTC. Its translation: CASSLGRTSGGYEQYF.

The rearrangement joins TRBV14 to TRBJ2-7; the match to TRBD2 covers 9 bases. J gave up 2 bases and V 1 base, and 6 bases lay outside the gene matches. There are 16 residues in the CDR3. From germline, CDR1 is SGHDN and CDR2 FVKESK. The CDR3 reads CASSQVSGSLTYEQYF. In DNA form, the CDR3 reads TGTGCCAGCAGCCAAGTTAGCGGGAGCCTTACCTACGAGCAGTACTTC.

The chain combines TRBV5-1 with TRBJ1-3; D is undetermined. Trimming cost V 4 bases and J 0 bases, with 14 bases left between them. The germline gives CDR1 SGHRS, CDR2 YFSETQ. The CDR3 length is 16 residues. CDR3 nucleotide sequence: TGCGCCAGCAGCCGTTCAGGAGGGAACTCTGGAAACACCATATATTTT. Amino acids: CASSRSGGNSGNTIYF.

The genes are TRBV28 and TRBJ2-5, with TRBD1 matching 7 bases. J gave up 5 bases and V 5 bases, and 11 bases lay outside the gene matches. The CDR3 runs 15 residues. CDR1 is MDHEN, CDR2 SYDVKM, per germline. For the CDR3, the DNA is TGTGCCAGCAGTCCTATCGAGACAGGGTCGGAGACCCAGTACTTC. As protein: CASSPIETGSETQYF.

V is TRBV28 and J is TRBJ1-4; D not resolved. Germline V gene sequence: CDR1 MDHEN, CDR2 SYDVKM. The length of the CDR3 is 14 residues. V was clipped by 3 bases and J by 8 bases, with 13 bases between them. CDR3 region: CASSLGQVGEKLFF. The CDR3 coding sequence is TGTGCCAGCAGTTTGGGTCAGGTGGGGGAAAAACTGTTTTTT.

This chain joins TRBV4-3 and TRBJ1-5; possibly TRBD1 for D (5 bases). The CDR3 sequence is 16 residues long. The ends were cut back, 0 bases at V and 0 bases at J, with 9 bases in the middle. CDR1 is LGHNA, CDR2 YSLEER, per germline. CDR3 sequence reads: CASSQDRQISNQPQHF. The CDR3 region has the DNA TGCGCCAGCAGCCAAGATAGACAGATTAGCAATCAGCCCCAGCATTTT.

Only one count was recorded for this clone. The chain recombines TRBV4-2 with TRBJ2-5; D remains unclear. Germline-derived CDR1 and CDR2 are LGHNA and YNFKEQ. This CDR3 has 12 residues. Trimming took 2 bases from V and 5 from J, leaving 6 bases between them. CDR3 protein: CASSQNSETQYF. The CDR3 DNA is TGTGCCAGCAGCCAAAACTCGGAGACCCAGTACTTC.

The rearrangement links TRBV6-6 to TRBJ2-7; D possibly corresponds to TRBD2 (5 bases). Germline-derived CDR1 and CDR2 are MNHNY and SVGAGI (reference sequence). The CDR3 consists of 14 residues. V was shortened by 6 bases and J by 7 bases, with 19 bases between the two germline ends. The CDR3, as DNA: TGTGCCAGCAGACCGGGATCCATCTTGGGGGAGCAGTACTTC. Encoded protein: CASRPGSILGEQYF.

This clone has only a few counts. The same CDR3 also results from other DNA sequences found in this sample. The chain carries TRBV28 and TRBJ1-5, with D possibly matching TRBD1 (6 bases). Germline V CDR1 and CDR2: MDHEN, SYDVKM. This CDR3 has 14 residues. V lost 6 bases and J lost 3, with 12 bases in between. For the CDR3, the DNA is TGTGCCAGCAGAGTACAGGGAAACAATCAGCCCCAGCATTTT. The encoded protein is CASRVQGNNQPQHF. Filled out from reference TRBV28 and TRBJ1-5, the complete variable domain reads DVKVTQSSRYLVKRTGEKVFLECVQDMDHENMFWYRQDPGLGLRLIYFSYDVKMKEKGDIPEGYSVSREKKERFSLILESASTNQTSMYLCASRVQGNNQPQHFGDGTRLSIL.

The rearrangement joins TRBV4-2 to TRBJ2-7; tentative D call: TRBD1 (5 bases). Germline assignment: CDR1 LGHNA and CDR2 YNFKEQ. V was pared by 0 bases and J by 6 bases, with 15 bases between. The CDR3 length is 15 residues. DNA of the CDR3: TGTGCCAGCAGCCAAGATCTCAGGGTGTCTGTCGAGCAGTACTTC. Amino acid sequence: CASSQDLRVSVEQYF.

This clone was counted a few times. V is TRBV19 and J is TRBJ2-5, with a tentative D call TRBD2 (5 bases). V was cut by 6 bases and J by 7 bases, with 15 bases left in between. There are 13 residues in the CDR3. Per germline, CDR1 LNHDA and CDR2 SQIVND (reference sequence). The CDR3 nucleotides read TGTGCCAGTAGCGCGGGTTTCTCCTCGACCCAGTACTTC. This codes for CASSAGFSSTQYF. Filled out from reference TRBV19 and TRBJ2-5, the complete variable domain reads DGGITQSPKYLFRKEGQNVTLSCEQNLNHDAMYWYRQDPGQGLRLIYYSQIVNDFQKGDIAEGYSVSREKKESFPLTVTSAQKNPTAFYLCASSAGFSSTQYFGPGTRLLVL.

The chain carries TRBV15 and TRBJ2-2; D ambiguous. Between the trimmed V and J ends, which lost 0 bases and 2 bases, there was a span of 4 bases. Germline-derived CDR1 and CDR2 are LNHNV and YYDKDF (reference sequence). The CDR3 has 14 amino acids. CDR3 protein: CATSRDRNTGELFF. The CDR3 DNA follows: TGTGCCACCAGCAGAGACAGAAACACCGGGGAGCTGTTTTTT.

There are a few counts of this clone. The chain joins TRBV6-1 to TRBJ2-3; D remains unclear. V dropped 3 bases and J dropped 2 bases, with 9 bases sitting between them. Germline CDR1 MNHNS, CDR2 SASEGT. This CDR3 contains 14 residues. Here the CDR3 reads CASSDRPNTDTQYF. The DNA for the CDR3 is TGTGCCAGCAGTGACAGGCCTAACACAGATACGCAGTATTTT.

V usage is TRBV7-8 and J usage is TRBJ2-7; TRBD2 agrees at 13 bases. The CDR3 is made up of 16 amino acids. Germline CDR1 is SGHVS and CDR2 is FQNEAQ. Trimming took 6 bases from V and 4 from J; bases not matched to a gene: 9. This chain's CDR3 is CASSPRLAGGGYEQYF. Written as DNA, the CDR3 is TGTGCCAGCAGTCCCAGACTAGCGGGAGGAGGTTACGAGCAGTACTTC.

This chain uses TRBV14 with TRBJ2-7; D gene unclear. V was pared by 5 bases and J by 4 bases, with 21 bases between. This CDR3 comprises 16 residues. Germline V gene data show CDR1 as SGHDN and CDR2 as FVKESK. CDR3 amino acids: CASSSYMGSRPYEQYF. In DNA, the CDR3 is TGTGCCAGCAGCTCCTACATGGGCTCTAGACCTTACGAGCAGTACTTC.

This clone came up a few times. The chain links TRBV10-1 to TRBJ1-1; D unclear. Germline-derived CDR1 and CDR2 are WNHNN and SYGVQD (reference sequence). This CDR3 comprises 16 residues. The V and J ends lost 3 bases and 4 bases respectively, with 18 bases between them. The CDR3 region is CASSDYIKGSATEAFF. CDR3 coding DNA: TGCGCCAGCAGTGATTATATTAAGGGTTCGGCCACTGAAGCTTTCTTT.